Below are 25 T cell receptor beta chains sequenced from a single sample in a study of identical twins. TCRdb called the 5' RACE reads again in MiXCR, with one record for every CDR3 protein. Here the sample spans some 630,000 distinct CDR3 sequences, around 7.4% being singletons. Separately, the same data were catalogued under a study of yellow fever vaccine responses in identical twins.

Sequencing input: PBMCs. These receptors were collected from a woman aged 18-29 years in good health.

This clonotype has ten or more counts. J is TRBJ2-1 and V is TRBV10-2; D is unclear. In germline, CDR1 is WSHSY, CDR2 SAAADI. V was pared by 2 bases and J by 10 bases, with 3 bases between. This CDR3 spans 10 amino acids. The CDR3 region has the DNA TGCGCCAGCAGTGAGGGAGAGCAGTTCTTC. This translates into CASSEGEQFF.

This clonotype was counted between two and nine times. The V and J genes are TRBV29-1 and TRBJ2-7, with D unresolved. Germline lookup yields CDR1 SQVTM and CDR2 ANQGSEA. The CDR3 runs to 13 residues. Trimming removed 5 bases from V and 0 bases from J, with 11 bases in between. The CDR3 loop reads CSVYDGCSYEQYV. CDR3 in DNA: TGCAGCGTTTATGACGGCTGCTCCTACGAGCAGTACGTC.

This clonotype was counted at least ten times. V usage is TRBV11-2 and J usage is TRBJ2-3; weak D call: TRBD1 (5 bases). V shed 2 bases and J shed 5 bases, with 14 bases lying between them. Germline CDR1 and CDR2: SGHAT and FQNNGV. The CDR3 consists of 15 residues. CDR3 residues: CASSLIGHGVDTQYF. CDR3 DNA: TGTGCCAGCAGCTTAATCGGACACGGAGTAGATACGCAGTATTTT.

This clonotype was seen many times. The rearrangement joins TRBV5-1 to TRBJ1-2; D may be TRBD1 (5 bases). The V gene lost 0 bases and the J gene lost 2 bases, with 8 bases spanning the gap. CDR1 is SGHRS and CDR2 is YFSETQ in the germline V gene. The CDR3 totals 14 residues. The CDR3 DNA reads TGCGCCAGCAGCTTGGAGGGACGGAACTATGGCTACACCTTC. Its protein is CASSLEGRNYGYTF.

CDR3 protein: CASSRSWDSDTYEQFF. The CDR3 region has the DNA TGTGCCAGCAGCCGAAGCTGGGACAGCGATACCTATGAGCAGTTCTTC. V is TRBV5-4 and J is TRBJ2-1; TRBD1 matches at 7 bases. The germline CDR1 and CDR2 sequences are SGHNT and YYREEE (reference sequence). The CDR3 length is 16 residues. V dropped 4 bases and J dropped 8; count of bases not matched to a gene: 15.

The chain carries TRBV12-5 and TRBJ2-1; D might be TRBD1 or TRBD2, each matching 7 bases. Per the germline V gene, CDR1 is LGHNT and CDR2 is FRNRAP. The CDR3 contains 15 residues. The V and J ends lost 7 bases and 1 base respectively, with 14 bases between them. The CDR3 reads CASVPGGGSYNEQFF. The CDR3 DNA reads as TGTGCTAGTGTCCCAGGGGGGGGTTCCTACAATGAGCAGTTCTTC.

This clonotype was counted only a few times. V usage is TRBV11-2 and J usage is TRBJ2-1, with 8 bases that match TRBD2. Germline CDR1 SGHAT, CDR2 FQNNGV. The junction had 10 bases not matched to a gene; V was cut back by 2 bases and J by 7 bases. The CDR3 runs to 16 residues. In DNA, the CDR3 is TGTGCCAGCAGCTTATTGGCGGGAGGCACCGATAATGAGCAGTTCTTC. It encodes CASSLLAGGTDNEQFF.

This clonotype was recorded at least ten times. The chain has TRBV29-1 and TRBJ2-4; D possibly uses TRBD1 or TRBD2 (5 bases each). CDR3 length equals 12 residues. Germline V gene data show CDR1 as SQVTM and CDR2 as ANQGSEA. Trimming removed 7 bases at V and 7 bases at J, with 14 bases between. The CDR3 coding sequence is TGCAGCGCCGGCAATTGGGGGAACATTCAGTACTTC. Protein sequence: CSAGNWGNIQYF.

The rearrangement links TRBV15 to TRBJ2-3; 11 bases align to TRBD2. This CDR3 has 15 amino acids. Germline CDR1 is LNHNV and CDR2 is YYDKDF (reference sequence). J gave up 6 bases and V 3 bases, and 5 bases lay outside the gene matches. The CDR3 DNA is TGTGCCACCAGCAGTCTAGCGGGAGGAGGGGATACGCAGTATTTT. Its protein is CATSSLAGGGDTQYF.

The CDR3 spells CASSLAGTGFGELFF. The CDR3 coding sequence is TGCGCCAGCAGCTTGGCCGGGACAGGGTTCGGGGAGCTGTTTTTT. This chain joins TRBV5-1 and TRBJ2-2; TRBD1 agrees at 9 bases. Trimming removed 0 bases from V and 7 bases from J; junction bases left unmatched: 4. In germline, CDR1 is SGHRS, CDR2 YFSETQ. There are 15 residues in the CDR3.

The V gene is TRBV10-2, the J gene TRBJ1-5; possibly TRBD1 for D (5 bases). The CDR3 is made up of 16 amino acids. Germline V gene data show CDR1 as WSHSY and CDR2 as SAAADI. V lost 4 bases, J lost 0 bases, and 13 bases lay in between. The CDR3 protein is CASSGGVGYSNQPQHF. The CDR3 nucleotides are TGCGCCAGCAGTGGAGGGGTGGGTTATAGCAATCAGCCCCAGCATTTT.

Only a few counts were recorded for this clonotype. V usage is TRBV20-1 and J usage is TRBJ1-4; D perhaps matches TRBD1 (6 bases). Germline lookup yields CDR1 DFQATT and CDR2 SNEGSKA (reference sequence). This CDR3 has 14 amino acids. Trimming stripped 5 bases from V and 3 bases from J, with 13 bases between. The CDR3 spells CSAPRDTPNEKLFF. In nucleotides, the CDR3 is TGCAGTGCTCCCCGGGACACTCCTAATGAAAAACTGTTTTTT.

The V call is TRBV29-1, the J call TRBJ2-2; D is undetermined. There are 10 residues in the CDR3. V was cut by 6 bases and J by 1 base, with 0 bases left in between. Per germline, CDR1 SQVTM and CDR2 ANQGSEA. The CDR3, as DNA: TGCAGCGTGAACACCGGGGAGCTGTTTTTT. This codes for CSVNTGELFF.

This chain's CDR3 is CASIPSGRIITDTQYF. The DNA for the CDR3 is TGTGCCAGCATCCCTAGCGGGAGGATTATTACAGATACGCAGTATTTT. The V and J genes are TRBV2 and TRBJ2-3; 11 nucleotides agree with TRBD2. The junction had 9 bases not matched to a gene; V was cut back by 7 bases and J by 3 bases. Germline lookup yields CDR1 SNHLY and CDR2 FYNNEI. This CDR3 is built from 16 residues.

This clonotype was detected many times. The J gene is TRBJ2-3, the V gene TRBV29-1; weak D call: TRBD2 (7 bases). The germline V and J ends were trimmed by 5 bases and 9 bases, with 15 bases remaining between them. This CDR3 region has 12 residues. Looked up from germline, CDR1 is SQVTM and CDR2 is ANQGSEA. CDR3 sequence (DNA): TGCAGCGTTAAGGGAGGGGGGACAACGCAGTATTTT. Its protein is CSVKGGGTTQYF.

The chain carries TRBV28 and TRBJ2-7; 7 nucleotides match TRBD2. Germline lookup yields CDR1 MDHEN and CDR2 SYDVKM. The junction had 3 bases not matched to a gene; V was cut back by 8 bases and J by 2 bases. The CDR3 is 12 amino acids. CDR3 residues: CASRDYAYEQYF. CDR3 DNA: TGTGCCAGCCGGGACTACGCCTACGAGCAGTACTTC. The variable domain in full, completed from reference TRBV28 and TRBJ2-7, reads DVKVTQSSRYLVKRTGEKVFLECVQDMDHENMFWYRQDPGLGLRLIYFSYDVKMKEKGDIPEGYSVSREKKERFSLILESASTNQTSMYLCASRDYAYEQYFGPGTRLTVT.

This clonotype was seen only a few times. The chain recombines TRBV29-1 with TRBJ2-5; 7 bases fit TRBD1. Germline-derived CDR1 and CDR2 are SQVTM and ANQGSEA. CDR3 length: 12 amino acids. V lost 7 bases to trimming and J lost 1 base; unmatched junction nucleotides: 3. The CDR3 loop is CSGGQIQETQYF. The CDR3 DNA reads TGCAGCGGGGGACAGATCCAAGAGACCCAGTACTTC.

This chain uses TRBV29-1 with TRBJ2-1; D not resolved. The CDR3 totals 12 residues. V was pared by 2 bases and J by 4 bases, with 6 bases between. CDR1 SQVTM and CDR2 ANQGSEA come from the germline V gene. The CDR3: CSVEPRYNEQFF. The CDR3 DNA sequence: TGCAGCGTTGAACCGCGTTACAATGAGCAGTTCTTC.

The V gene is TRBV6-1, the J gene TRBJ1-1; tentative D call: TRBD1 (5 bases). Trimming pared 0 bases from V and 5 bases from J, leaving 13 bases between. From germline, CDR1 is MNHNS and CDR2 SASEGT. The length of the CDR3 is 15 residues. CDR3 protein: CASSEAGRVGTEAFF. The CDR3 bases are TGTGCCAGCAGTGAAGCGGGCAGGGTGGGGACTGAAGCTTTCTTT.

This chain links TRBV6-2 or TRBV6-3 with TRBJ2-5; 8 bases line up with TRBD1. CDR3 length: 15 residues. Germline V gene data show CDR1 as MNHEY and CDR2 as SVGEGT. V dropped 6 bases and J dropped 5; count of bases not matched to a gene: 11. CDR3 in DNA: TGTGCCAGCAGAACCCCAGGGGGCGCGCGGGAGACCCAGTACTTC. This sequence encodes CASRTPGGARETQYF.

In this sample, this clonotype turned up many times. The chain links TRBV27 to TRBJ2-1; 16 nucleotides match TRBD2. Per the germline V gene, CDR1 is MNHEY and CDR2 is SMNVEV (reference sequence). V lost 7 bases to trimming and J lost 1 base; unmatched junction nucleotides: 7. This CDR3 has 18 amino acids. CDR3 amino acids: CASNSGTSGGGSYNEQFF. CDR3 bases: TGTGCCAGCAACTCCGGGACTAGCGGGGGGGGGTCCTACAATGAGCAGTTCTTC.

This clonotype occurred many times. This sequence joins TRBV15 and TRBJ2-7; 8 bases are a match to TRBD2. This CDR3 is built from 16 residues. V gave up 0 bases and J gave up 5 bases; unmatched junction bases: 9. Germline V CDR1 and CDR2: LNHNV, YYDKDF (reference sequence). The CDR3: CATSRDQLADYDEQYF. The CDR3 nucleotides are TGTGCCACCAGCAGAGATCAACTAGCGGATTACGACGAGCAGTACTTC.

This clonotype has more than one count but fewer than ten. As DNA, the CDR3 is TGTGCCAGCAGCTCGCGAAAATGGGACAGACAAGAGACCCAGTACTTC. This gives the protein CASSSRKWDRQETQYF. The chain carries TRBV7-8 and TRBJ2-5; 7 bases line up with TRBD1. CDR3 length: 16 amino acids. Germline lookup yields CDR1 SGHVS and CDR2 FQNEAQ. V dropped 4 bases and J dropped 2; count of bases not matched to a gene: 10.

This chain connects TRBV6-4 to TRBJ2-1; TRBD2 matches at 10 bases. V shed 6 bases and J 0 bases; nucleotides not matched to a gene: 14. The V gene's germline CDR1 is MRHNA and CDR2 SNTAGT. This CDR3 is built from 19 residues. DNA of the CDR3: TGTGCCAGCAGGCTCAGCGGGGGGGCCTCCTCGCGCTCCTACAATGAGCAGTTCTTC. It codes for CASRLSGGASSRSYNEQFF.

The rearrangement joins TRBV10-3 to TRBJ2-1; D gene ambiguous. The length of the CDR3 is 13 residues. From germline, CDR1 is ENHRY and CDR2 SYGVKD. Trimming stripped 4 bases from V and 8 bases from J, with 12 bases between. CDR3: CAISVSIGDEQFF. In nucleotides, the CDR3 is TGTGCCATCAGTGTTTCGATTGGTGATGAGCAGTTCTTC.